What follows are 30 T cell receptor beta chains derived from one specimen sequenced in a study of graft-versus-host responses after intestinal transplantation. The assay was immunoSEQ multiplex PCR, and TCRdb's table has in-frame clones only and misses some. The sample has about 97,000 clones; about nine tenths are singletons. Antigen specificity for these receptors is unknown. The input for sequencing was unstimulated CD4+ T cells sorted from spleen or lymph node cells, taken before transplant. These receptor sequences come from a human donor who was the organ donor for an intestinal transplant.

The rearrangement links TRBV27 to TRBJ1-2; the match to TRBD1 covers 11 bases. The V gene end was trimmed by 9 bases and the J gene end by 2 bases; junction bases not matched to a gene: 5. Per the germline V gene, CDR1 is MNHEY and CDR2 is SMNVEV (reference sequence). This CDR3 region has 14 residues. The CDR3 sequence: CASWGQGVNYGYTF. The CDR3 nucleotides read TGTGCCAGTTGGGGACAGGGGGTAAACTATGGCTACACCTTC.

This clone has a single count. This CDR3 reads CASSVMAGESLYEQYF. The DNA for the CDR3 is TGTGCCAGCAGCGTTATGGCAGGGGAAAGTCTCTACGAGCAGTACTTC. V and J are TRBV7-9 and TRBJ2-7; perhaps TRBD1 as D (6 bases). The CDR3 runs to 16 residues. Germline values: CDR1 SEHNR, CDR2 FQNEAQ (reference sequence). V lost 5 bases and J 3 bases, leaving 20 bases between the germline ends.

The gene calls are TRBV7-3 and TRBJ2-3; 13 bases match TRBD2. Trimming took 6 bases from V and 8 from J; bases not matched to a gene: 8. This CDR3 spans 15 amino acids. CDR1 and CDR2 from the germline V gene are SGHTA and FQGTGA. CDR3 bases: TGTGCCAGCAGTCCACTAGCGGGGGGGCCAGGTACGCAGTATTTT. It yields the protein CASSPLAGGPGTQYF.

The J gene is TRBJ1-1, the V gene TRBV27; 9 bases are shared with TRBD1. The ends lost 7 bases at V and 5 bases at J; junction bases unmatched: 14. The CDR3 has 16 amino acids. CDR1 is MNHEY and CDR2 is SMNVEV in the germline V gene (reference sequence). The CDR3 protein is CASTSTGTGFRTEAFF. CDR3 coding DNA: TGTGCCAGCACTAGTACCGGGACAGGGTTTCGGACTGAAGCTTTCTTT.

The chain employs TRBV2 and TRBJ1-1; TRBD1 might be the D (6 bases). The V gene lost 6 bases and the J gene lost 3 bases, with 14 bases spanning the gap. CDR1 is SNHLY and CDR2 is FYNNEI in the germline V gene. This CDR3 has 14 amino acids. CDR3 nucleotide sequence: TGTGCCAGCAGGAACCCTTCAGGGGACACTGAAGCTTTCTTT. Its translation: CASRNPSGDTEAFF. The full variable domain, in which reference TRBV2 and TRBJ1-1 provide the parts outside the CDR3, is EPEVTQTPSHQVTQMGQEVILRCVPISNHLYFYWYRQILGQKVEFLVSFYNNEISEKSEIFDDQFSVERPDGSNFTLKIRSTKLEDSAMYFCASRNPSGDTEAFFGQGTRLTVV.

This clone was seen just once. V usage is TRBV6-1 and J usage is TRBJ2-6; TRBD1 agrees at 9 bases. With 2 bases clipped from V and 2 bases from J, the junction kept 10 bases outside the gene matches. The CDR3 is made up of 19 amino acids. CDR1 and CDR2 (germline): MNHNS, SASEGT. Here the CDR3 reads CASSEYTGGASAGANVLTF. Written as DNA, the CDR3 is TGTGCCAGCAGTGAATATACAGGGGGCGCAAGTGCTGGGGCCAACGTCCTGACTTTC.

The rearrangement uses TRBV28 and TRBJ2-5; the D gene is possibly TRBD1 (6 bases). CDR3 size: 14 residues. Germline lookup yields CDR1 MDHEN and CDR2 SYDVKM. V dropped 7 bases and J dropped 5 bases, with 17 bases sitting between them. For the CDR3, the DNA is TGTGCCAGCATACCACAGGGCGAGTTGGAGACCCAGTACTTC. It is translated as CASIPQGELETQYF.

V is TRBV6-1 and J is TRBJ2-7; no firm D call. In germline, CDR1 is MNHNS, CDR2 SASEGT. The germline V and J ends were trimmed by 5 bases and 0 bases, with 14 bases remaining between them. This CDR3 comprises 15 residues. The CDR3 DNA reads as TGTGCCAGCAGTCCCACCCTCCGGAGCTCCTACGAGCAGTACTTC. Encoded protein: CASSPTLRSSYEQYF.

The rearrangement links TRBV4-2 to TRBJ1-2; D ambiguous. This CDR3 has 14 amino acids. V lost 1 base and J lost 2, with 8 bases in between. CDR1 is LGHNA, CDR2 YNFKEQ, per germline. CDR3 sequence: CASSQGGRNYGYTF. The CDR3 DNA follows: TGTGCCAGCAGCCAAGGAGGGCGGAACTATGGCTACACCTTC.

The rearrangement uses TRBV25-1 and TRBJ1-2; 11 nucleotides align to TRBD1. Germline CDR1 is MGHDK and CDR2 is SYGVNS. V shed 8 bases and J 2 bases; nucleotides not matched to a gene: 7. The length of the CDR3 is 15 residues. CDR3 bases: TGTGCCAGCTCGGCCCGGACAGGGGGCAACTATGGCTACACCTTC. The encoded protein is CASSARTGGNYGYTF.

The gene calls are TRBV10-3 and TRBJ2-5; tentatively, D is TRBD1 (6 bases). This CDR3 has 13 residues. V lost 10 bases and J lost 2, with 14 bases in between. Germline-derived CDR1 and CDR2 are ENHRY and SYGVKD. The CDR3 nucleotides read TGTGCCACCCGAGGACAGCCTCAAGAGACCCAGTACTTC. Translated: CATRGQPQETQYF.

J is TRBJ2-5 and V is TRBV27, with 8 bases aligning to TRBD1. Germline-derived CDR1 and CDR2 are MNHEY and SMNVEV (reference sequence). V lost 5 bases to trimming and J lost 3 bases; unmatched junction nucleotides: 5. The CDR3 runs to 14 residues. CDR3 region: CASSPKTGEETQYF. The DNA for the CDR3 is TGTGCCAGCAGTCCTAAGACAGGGGAAGAGACCCAGTACTTC.

The chain joins TRBV18 to TRBJ2-1; 9 bases are a match to TRBD2. V shed 3 bases, J shed 5 bases, and the junction held 2 bases outside the gene matches. Germline V gives CDR1 KGHSH, CDR2 LQKENI. The CDR3 spans 14 residues. CDR3 bases: TGTGCCAGCTCACCGGGACTAGCTGACAATGAGCAGTTCTTC. It specifies CASSPGLADNEQFF.

The V call is TRBV4-1, the J call TRBJ2-5, with 7 bases aligning to TRBD1. This CDR3 is built from 16 residues. Germline CDR1 is MGHRA and CDR2 is YSYEKL. Germline trimming cut 2 bases from V and 1 base from J; bases unmatched to any gene: 7. The chain's CDR3 is CASSQRHPGGQETQYF. CDR3 in DNA: TGCGCCAGCAGCCAACGTCACCCAGGGGGCCAAGAGACCCAGTACTTC.

The chain couples TRBV30 to TRBJ2-3; 9 nucleotides match TRBD1. The CDR3 is made up of 16 amino acids. With V trimmed by 4 bases and J by 1 base, 9 bases remained unmatched. The V gene's germline CDR1 is GTSNPN and CDR2 SVGIG (reference sequence). CDR3 in amino acids: CAWTLGQGKGTDTQYF. DNA of the CDR3: TGTGCCTGGACCCTGGGACAGGGAAAGGGCACAGATACGCAGTATTTT.

CDR3 bases: TGTGCCAGCAGCCGGGGGGGTTCCCAAGAGACCCAGTACTTC. It yields the protein CASSRGGSQETQYF. The rearrangement links TRBV4-2 to TRBJ2-5; 7 bases fit TRBD2. Per germline, CDR1 LGHNA and CDR2 YNFKEQ. V dropped 4 bases and J dropped 1; count of bases not matched to a gene: 3. This CDR3 spans 14 amino acids.

The chain is built from TRBV5-1 and TRBJ2-1; D perhaps matches TRBD1 (5 bases). This CDR3 region has 12 residues. The germline V gene encodes CDR1 SGHRS and CDR2 YFSETQ. V was shortened by 3 bases and J by 8 bases, with 9 bases between the two germline ends. CDR3 sequence reads: CASSSGYYEQFF. The CDR3 coding sequence is TGCGCCAGCAGCTCAGGGTATTATGAGCAGTTCTTC. Drawing the rest from reference TRBV5-1 and TRBJ2-1, the complete variable domain is KAGVTQTPRYLIKTRGQQVTLSCSPISGHRSVSWYQQTPGQGLQFLFEYFSETQRNKGNFPGRFSGRQFSNSRSEMNVSTLELGDSALYLCASSSGYYEQFFGPGTRLTVL.

This clone has only a few counts. The V and J genes are TRBV4-1 and TRBJ1-3; D perhaps matches TRBD1 (6 bases). Germline V gives CDR1 MGHRA, CDR2 YSYEKL. The CDR3 consists of 14 residues. Trimming shortened V by 4 bases and J by 7 bases, and 14 bases separated the two germline ends. For the CDR3, the DNA is TGCGCCAGCAGCCGAGAGGACAGAGGGAACACCATATATTTT. It encodes CASSREDRGNTIYF.

The J gene is TRBJ2-3, the V gene TRBV7-2, with TRBD1 matching 7 bases. Germline V CDR1 and CDR2: SGHTA, FQGNSA. This CDR3 region has 16 residues. V lost 5 bases, J lost 6 bases, and 14 bases stayed unmatched. The CDR3 nucleotides read TGTGCCAGCAGCCCGCGACAGGGCGCATCGGGGGATACGCAGTATTTT. Protein sequence: CASSPRQGASGDTQYF.

The chain employs TRBV18 and TRBJ1-4, with TRBD1 matching 8 bases. V shed 5 bases and J 5 bases; nucleotides not matched to a gene: 4. Germline values: CDR1 KGHSH, CDR2 LQKENI. This CDR3 is 14 amino acids long. CDR3: CASSTRDRNEKLFF. The CDR3 DNA follows: TGTGCCAGCTCAACCCGGGACAGGAATGAAAAACTGTTTTTT.

The chain links TRBV15 to TRBJ1-3; possible D gene TRBD1, 6 bases. The germline gives CDR1 LNHNV, CDR2 YYDKDF (reference sequence). CDR3 length: 19 amino acids. The V end was cut by 0 bases, the J end by 4 bases, with 22 bases between. The DNA of the CDR3 is TGTGCCACCAGCAGAGATCTCCGGGACACCCAATTGTCCGGAAACACCATATATTTT. Amino acid sequence: CATSRDLRDTQLSGNTIYF. Filled out from reference TRBV15 and TRBJ1-3, the complete variable domain reads DAMVIQNPRYQVTQFGKPVTLSCSQTLNHNVMYWYQQKSSQAPKLLFHYYDKDFNNEADTPDNFQSRRPNTSFCFLDIRSPGLGDTAMYLCATSRDLRDTQLSGNTIYFGEGSWLTVV.

V gene TRBV4-3 combines with J gene TRBJ1-2; D is undetermined. CDR3 length: 15 residues. From germline, CDR1 is LGHNA and CDR2 YSLEER. V was trimmed by 0 bases and J by 3 bases, leaving 11 bases between them. CDR3 in DNA: TGCGCCAGCAGCCAAGATGAACAGTCCCACTATGGCTACACCTTC. Translating it yields CASSQDEQSHYGYTF.

This chain uses TRBV6-6 with TRBJ2-5; no clear D gene. The J call may be wrong; the DNA end is better matched by TRBJ2-7. This CDR3 has 15 residues. CDR1 and CDR2 (germline): MNHNY, SVGAGI (reference sequence). CDR3 in DNA: TGTGCCAGCAGTTACGGGCAGTCGAGCTCCTACGAGCAGTACTTC. It encodes CASSYGQSSSYEQYF.

The chain links TRBV7-9 to TRBJ2-5; 7 bases map to TRBD1. Trimming cost V 5 bases and J 5 bases; bases outside gene matches: 14. The CDR3 extends over 16 amino acids. Per germline, CDR1 SEHNR and CDR2 FQNEAQ (reference sequence). CDR3 region: CASSLSRRGGGETQYF. CDR3 DNA sequence: TGTGCCAGCAGCCTATCCCGTAGAGGGGGCGGCGAGACCCAGTACTTC.

The chain employs TRBV7-9 and TRBJ1-3; the match to TRBD1 covers 7 bases. V lost 5 bases to trimming and J lost 0 bases; unmatched junction nucleotides: 13. The CDR3 consists of 18 residues. CDR1 is SEHNR and CDR2 is FQNEAQ in the germline V gene (reference sequence). The CDR3 DNA reads as TGTGCCAGCAGCAGCCTGAAGGGGGCCAACTACTCTGGAAACACCATATATTTT. It is translated as CASSSLKGANYSGNTIYF.

J is TRBJ2-3 and V is TRBV5-1, with D perhaps matching TRBD2 (6 bases). The CDR3 consists of 16 residues. Per germline, CDR1 SGHRS and CDR2 YFSETQ. The ends were cut back, 2 bases at V and 0 bases at J, with 13 bases in the middle. The DNA for the CDR3 is TGCGCCAGCAGCTTTGGGAGGACAACTAGCACAGATACGCAGTATTTT. Translated: CASSFGRTTSTDTQYF.

The chain joins TRBV7-2 to TRBJ2-1; D remains unclear. Germline CDR1 reads SGHTA; CDR2 reads FQGNSA. The germline V and J ends were trimmed by 0 bases and 4 bases, with 10 bases remaining between them. This CDR3 comprises 15 residues. This CDR3 reads CASSLAPTGYNEQFF. The CDR3 DNA follows: TGTGCCAGCAGCTTAGCGCCAACCGGGTACAATGAGCAGTTCTTC.

This clone was observed a single time. V and J are TRBV28 and TRBJ1-2, with a possible D match to TRBD1 (6 bases). The CDR3 runs to 13 residues. The V end was cut by 7 bases, the J end by 5 bases, with 14 bases between. CDR1 and CDR2 from the germline V gene are MDHEN and SYDVKM. DNA for the CDR3: TGTGCCAGCAAGAAACAGGGACGGTATGGCTACACCTTC. It codes for CASKKQGRYGYTF.

This rearrangement joins TRBV5-4 to TRBJ1-1, with TRBD1 identical over 8 bases. CDR3 size: 19 residues. In germline, CDR1 is SGHNT, CDR2 YYREEE (reference sequence). V shed 4 bases, J shed 3 bases, and the junction held 20 bases outside the gene matches. The CDR3 spells CASSRGPGGLGAVDTEAFF. The CDR3 DNA reads as TGTGCCAGCAGCCGGGGGCCAGGGGGCCTAGGAGCGGTCGACACTGAAGCTTTCTTT.

The V gene is TRBV11-2, the J gene TRBJ1-1; the match to TRBD1 covers 10 bases. CDR1 SGHAT and CDR2 FQNNGV come from the germline V gene. The junction had 11 bases not matched to a gene; V was cut back by 1 base and J by 6 bases. The CDR3 consists of 17 residues. CDR3 protein: CASSLGLLGQGSSEAFF. Written as DNA, the CDR3 is TGTGCCAGCAGCTTAGGACTTTTGGGACAGGGGAGTTCTGAAGCTTTCTTT.